This TCR beta chain was identified in a study of cytomegalovirus exposure and HLA in healthy donors. General study findings and limits: It was assumed in the presence/absence analyses that sequencing depth was roughly uniform across donors. Researchers reported in a later analysis that a missense DCLRE1C variant was tied to TCR beta V- and J-gene trimming.

Germline V gene sequence: CDR1 MNHEY, CDR2 SVGAGI. The CDR3 extends over 14 amino acids. After removal of 5 bases from V and 9 bases from J, the junction contained 9 bases not matched to a gene. A note on this clone: Its specificity is not known.

Donors in the study were healthy people who gave bone marrow. With 60 Vbeta and 13 Jbeta primers, the PCR was carried out. The table came from immunoSEQ multiplex PCR; TCRdb's copy has only in-frame clones and leaves some out. The sample gives about 170,000 clones, around 79% of which show up once; about 1% is in the top ten. Input material: PBMCs. This sequence originates from a woman aged 45-59 years in good health and CMV-seropositive. J is TRBJ2-2 and V is TRBV6-5, with 7 bases identical to TRBD2. The CDR3, as DNA: TGTGCCAGCAGTAAGACTAGCCTCGGTAGGGAGCTGTTTTTT. It translates to CASSKTSLGRELFF.